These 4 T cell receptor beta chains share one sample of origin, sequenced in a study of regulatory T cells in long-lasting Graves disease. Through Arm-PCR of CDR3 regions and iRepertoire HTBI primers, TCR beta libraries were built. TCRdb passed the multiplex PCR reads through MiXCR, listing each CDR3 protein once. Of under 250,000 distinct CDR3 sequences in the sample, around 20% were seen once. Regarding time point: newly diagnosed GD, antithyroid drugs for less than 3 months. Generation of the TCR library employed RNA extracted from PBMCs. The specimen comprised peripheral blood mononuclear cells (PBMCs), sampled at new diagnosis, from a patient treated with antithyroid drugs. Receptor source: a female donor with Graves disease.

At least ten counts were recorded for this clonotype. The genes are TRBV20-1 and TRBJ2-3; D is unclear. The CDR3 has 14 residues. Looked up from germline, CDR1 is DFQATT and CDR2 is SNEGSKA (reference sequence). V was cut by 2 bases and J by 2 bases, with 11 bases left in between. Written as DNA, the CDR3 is TGCAGTGCTAGAAAGATCAGACCCACAGATACGCAGTATTTT. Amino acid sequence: CSARKIRPTDTQYF.

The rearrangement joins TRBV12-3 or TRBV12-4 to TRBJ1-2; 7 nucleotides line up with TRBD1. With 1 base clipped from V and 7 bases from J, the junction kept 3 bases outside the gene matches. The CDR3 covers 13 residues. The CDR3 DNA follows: TGTGCCAGCAGTTTAGGACAGGGCCCTGGCTACACCTTC. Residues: CASSLGQGPGYTF.

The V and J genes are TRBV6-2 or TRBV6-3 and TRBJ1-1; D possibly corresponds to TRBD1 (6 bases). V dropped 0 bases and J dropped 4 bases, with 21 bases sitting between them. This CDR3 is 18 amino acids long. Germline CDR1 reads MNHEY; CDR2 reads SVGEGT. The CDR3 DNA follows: TGTGCCAGCAGTTACTCTTACCGGGGGCAGAACTGGGGCACTGAAGCTTTCTTT. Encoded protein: CASSYSYRGQNWGTEAFF.

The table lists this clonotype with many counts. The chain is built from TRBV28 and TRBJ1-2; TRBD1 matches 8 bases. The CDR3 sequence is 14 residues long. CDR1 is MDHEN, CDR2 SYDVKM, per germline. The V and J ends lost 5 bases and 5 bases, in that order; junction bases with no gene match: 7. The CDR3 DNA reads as TGTGCCAGCAGTCCGGACAGGGCATTTTATGGCTACACCTTC. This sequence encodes CASSPDRAFYGYTF.